What follows is one T cell receptor (beta chain) and its context. Antigen unknown. The V gene lost 7 bases and the J gene lost 0 bases, with 19 bases spanning the gap. The germline V gene encodes CDR1 SQVTM and CDR2 ANQGSEA. CDR3 length equals 15 residues. Clones were sequenced by immunoSEQ multiplex PCR, and TCRdb holds only the in-frame ones, with some missing. The sample consists of 15,000 to 20,000 clones, around 97% of them appearing once. The sample is drawn from a study of monozygotic twins with cystic fibrosis. Study-level results: J usage was most co-twin-similar in 8 of 16 pairs, V in 13. Nucleotide-identical clonotype sharing was significantly higher within monozygotic CF twin pairs than between unrelated CF individuals.

This TCR came from a girl aged 2 to 10 with cystic fibrosis. The rearrangement links TRBV29-1 to TRBJ2-7; possibly TRBD1 for D (6 bases). Sample: blood. The CDR3 coding sequence is TGCAGCGGGGAGTCAGGGGTGGGGAGCTCCTACGAGCAGTACTTC. Protein: CSGESGVGSSYEQYF.